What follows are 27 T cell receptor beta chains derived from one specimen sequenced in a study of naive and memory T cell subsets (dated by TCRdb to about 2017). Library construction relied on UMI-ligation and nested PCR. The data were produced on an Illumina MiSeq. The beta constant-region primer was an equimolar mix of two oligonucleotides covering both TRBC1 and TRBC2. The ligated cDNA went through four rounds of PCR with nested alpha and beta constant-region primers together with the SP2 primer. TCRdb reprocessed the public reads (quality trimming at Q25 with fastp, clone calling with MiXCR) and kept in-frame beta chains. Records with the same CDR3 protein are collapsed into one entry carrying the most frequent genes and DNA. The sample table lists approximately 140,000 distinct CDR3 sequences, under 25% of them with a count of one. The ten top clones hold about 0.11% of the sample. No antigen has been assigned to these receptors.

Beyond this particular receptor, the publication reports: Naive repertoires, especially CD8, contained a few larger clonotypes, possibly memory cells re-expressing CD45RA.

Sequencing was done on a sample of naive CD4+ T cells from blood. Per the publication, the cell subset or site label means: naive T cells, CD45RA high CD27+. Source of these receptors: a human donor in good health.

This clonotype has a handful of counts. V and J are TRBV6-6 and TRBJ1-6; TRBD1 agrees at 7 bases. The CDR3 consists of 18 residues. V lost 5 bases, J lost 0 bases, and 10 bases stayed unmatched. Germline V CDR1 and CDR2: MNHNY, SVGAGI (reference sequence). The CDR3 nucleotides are TGTGCCAGCAGTCGGGACAGCCCCCAGAGCTCCTATAATTCACCCCTCCACTTT. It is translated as CASSRDSPQSSYNSPLHF.

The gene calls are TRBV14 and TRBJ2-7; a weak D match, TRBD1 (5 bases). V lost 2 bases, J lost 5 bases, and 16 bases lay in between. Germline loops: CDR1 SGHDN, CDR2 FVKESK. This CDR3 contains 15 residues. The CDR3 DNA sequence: TGTGCCAGCAGCCAACAGTTTCAGGGTAACGACGAGCAGTACTTC. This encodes CASSQQFQGNDEQYF.

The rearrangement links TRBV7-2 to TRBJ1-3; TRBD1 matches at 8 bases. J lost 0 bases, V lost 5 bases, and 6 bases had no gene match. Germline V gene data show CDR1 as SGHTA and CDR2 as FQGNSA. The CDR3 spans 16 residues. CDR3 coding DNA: TGTGCCAGCAGCGGGGACAGGACCTACTCTGGAAACACCATATATTTT. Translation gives CASSGDRTYSGNTIYF.

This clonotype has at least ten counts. The CDR3 loop is CASSLKGDHREQYF. The CDR3 DNA is TGTGCCAGCAGCTTGAAGGGGGACCACCGGGAGCAGTACTTC. The chain is built from TRBV11-2 and TRBJ2-7; D possibly corresponds to TRBD1 (6 bases). Trimming stripped 3 bases from V and 7 bases from J, with 16 bases between. CDR3 length: 14 amino acids. Germline V gene lookup returns CDR1 SGHAT and CDR2 FQNNGV.

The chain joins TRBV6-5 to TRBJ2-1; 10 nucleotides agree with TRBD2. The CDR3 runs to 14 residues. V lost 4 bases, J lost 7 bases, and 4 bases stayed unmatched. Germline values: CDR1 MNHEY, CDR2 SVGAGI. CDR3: CASSLSAGGNEQFF. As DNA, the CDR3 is TGTGCCAGCAGTTTATCAGCGGGGGGGAATGAGCAGTTCTTC.

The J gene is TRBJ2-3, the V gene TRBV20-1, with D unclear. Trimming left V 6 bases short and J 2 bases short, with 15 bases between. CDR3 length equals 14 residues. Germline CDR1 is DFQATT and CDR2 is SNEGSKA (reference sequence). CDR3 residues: CSAVARKVTDTQYF. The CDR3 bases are TGCAGTGCCGTGGCGCGGAAGGTCACAGATACGCAGTATTTT.

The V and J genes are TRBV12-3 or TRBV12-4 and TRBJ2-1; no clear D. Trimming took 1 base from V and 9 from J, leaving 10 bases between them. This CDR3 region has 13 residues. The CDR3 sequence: CASSLVRRGEQFF. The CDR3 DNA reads TGTGCCAGCAGTTTAGTAAGGCGCGGTGAGCAGTTCTTC.

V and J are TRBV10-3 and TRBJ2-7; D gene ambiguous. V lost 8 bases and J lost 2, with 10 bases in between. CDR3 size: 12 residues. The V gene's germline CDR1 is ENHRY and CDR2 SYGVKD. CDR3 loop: CAIGRLTYEQYF. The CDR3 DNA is TGTGCCATCGGCAGGCTTACCTACGAGCAGTACTTC.

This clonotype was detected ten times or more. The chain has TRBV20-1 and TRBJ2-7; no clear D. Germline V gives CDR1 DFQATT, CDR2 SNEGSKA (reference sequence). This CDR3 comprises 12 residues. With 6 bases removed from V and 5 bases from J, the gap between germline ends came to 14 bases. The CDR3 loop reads CSARSRNNEQYF. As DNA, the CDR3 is TGCAGTGCGAGAAGCAGGAACAACGAGCAGTACTTC.

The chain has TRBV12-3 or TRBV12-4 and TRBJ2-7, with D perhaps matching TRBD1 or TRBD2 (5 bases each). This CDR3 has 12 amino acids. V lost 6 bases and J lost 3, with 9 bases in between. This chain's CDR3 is CASRGELYEQYF. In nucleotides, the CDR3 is TGTGCCAGCAGGGGGGAGCTCTACGAGCAGTACTTC.

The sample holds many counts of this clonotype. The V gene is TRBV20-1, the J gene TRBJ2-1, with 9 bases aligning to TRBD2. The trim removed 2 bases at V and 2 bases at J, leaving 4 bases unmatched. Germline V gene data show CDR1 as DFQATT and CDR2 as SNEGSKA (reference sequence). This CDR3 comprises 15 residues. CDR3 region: CSARRGRDTYNEQFF. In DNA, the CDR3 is TGCAGTGCTAGACGCGGGAGGGATACCTACAATGAGCAGTTCTTC.

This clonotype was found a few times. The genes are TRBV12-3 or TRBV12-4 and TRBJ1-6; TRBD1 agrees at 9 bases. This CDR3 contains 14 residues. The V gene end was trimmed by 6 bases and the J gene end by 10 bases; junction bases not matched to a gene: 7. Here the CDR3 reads CASRLGQGSSPLHF. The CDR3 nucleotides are TGTGCCAGCAGGCTGGGACAGGGATCCTCACCCCTCCACTTT.

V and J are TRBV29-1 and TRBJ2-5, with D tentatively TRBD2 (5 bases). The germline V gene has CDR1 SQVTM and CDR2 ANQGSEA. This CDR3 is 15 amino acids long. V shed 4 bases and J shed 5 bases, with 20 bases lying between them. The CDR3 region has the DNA TGCAGCGTTGTTGGTGTTGTGGCTAGAGGGGAGACCCAGTACTTC. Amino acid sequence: CSVVGVVARGETQYF.

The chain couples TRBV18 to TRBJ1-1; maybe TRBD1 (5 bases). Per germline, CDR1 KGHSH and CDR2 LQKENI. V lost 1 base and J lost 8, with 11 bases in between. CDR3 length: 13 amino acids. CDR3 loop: CASSPLTEGEAFF. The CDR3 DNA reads TGTGCCAGCTCACCACTTACAGAGGGGGAAGCTTTCTTT.

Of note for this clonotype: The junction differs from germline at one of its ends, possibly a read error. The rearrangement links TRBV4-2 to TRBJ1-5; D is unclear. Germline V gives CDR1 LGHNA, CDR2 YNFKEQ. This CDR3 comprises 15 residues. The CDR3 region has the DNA TGTGCCAGCAGCCAAGTCGGGTCAGTGAATCAACCCCAGCATTTT. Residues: CASSQVGSVNQPQHF.

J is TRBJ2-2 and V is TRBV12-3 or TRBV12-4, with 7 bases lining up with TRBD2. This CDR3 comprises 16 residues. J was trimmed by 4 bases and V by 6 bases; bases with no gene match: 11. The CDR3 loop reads CASSVRGGSGTGELFF. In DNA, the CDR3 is TGTGCCAGCAGCGTGAGGGGAGGGAGCGGCACCGGGGAGCTGTTTTTT.

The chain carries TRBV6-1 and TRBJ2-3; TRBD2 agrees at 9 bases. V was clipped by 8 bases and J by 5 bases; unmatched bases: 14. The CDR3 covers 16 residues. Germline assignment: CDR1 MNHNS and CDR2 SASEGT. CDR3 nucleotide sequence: TGTGCCAGCGCCGAAACTGGCGGGAGGGCCCGAGATACGCAGTATTTT. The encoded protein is CASAETGGRARDTQYF.

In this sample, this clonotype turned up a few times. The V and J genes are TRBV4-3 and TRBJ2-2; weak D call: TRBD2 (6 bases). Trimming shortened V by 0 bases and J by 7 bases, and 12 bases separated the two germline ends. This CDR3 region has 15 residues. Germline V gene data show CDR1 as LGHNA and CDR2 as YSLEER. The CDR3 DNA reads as TGCGCCAGCAGCCAAGACACCGGGACTTACGGGGAGCTGTTTTTT. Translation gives CASSQDTGTYGELFF.

As DNA, the CDR3 is TGCGCCAGCAGCTTTGGGGATCTCTCCAACTACGAGCAGTACTTC. Its protein is CASSFGDLSNYEQYF. The rearrangement links TRBV5-1 to TRBJ2-7; D unclear. Germline CDR1 and CDR2: SGHRS and YFSETQ. The CDR3 is 15 residues long. With 2 bases removed from V and 3 bases from J, the gap between germline ends came to 15 bases.

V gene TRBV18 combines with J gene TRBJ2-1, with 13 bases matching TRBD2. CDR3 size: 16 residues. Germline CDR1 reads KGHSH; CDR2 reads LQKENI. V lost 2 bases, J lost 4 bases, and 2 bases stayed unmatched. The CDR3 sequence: CASSPSTSGRYNEQFF. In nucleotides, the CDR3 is TGTGCCAGCTCACCATCGACTAGCGGGAGGTACAATGAGCAGTTCTTC.

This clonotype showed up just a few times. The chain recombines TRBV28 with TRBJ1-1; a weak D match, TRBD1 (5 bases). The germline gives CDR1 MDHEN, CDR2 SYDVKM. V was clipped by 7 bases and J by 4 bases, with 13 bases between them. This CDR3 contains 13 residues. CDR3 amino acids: CASNPHQGTEAFF. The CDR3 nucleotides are TGTGCCAGCAACCCTCACCAGGGCACTGAAGCTTTCTTT.

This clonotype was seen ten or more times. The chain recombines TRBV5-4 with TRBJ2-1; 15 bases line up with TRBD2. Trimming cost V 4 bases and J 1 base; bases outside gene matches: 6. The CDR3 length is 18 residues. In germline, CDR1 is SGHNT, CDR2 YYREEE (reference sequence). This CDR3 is CASSLGLAGGRSYNEQFF. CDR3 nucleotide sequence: TGTGCCAGCAGCCTAGGACTAGCGGGAGGGCGTTCCTACAATGAGCAGTTCTTC.

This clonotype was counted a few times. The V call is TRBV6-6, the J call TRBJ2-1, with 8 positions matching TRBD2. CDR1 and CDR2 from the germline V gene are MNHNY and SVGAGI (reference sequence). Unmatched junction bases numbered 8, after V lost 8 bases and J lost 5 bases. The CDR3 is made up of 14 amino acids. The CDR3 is CASYRGRLDNEQFF. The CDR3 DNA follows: TGTGCCAGCTACCGCGGGAGGTTAGACAATGAGCAGTTCTTC.

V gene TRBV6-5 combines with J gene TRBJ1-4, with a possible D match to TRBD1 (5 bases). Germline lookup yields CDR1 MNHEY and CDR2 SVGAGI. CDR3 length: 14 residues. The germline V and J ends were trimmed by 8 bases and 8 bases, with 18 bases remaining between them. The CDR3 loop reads CASQTGARREKLFF. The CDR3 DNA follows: TGTGCCAGCCAGACCGGGGCCCGAAGGGAAAAACTGTTTTTT.

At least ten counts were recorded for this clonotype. CDR3 DNA sequence: TGTGCCAGCAGCCCCCTCGCGGGGTACAATGAGCAGTTCTTC. Translation gives CASSPLAGYNEQFF. The chain employs TRBV11-2 and TRBJ2-1; possibly TRBD2 for D (6 bases). The CDR3 is 14 amino acids. The V end lost 5 bases, the J end lost 4 bases, and 12 bases lay between the germline ends. Germline V lookup: CDR1 SGHAT, CDR2 FQNNGV.

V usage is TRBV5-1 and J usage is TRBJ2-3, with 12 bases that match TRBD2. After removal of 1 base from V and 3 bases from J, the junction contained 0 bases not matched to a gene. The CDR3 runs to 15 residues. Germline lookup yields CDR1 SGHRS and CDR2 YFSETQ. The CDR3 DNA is TGCGCCAGCAGCTTGACTAGCGGGAGGACAGATACGCAGTATTTT. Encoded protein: CASSLTSGRTDTQYF.

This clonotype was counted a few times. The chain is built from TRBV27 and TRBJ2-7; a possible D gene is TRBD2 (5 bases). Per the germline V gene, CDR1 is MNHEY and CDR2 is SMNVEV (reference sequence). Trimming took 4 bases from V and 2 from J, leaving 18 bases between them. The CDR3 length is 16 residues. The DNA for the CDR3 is TGTGCCAGCAGTTCTTTGGGTGCGGGCGAGGCCTACGAGCAGTACTTC. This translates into CASSSLGAGEAYEQYF.